The clone carrying this T cell receptor beta chain was counted between two and nine times. Its antigen is undetermined. The sample belongs to a study of beta chain features in type 1 diabetes. The wider study: The study found patients and healthy donors alike in age, gender and cell yields.

What was sequenced were expressed TCRB transcripts, since all of the isolated RNA had been reverse transcribed. The method was immunoSEQ multiplex PCR; TCRdb's version includes in-frame clones alone and lacks a portion of them. The sample holds 350,000 or so clones, about 20% seen once. Per germline, CDR1 SGHTA and CDR2 FQGNSA. This CDR3 comprises 15 residues. V gave up 1 base and J gave up 7 bases, with 11 bases separating them. Stem cell-like memory, regulatory, central memory and naive CD4+ cells were sorted via CD45RO/CCR7/CD25/CD127/CD95/CD27. Points from the study as a whole: A moderate, significant TCRB CDR3 shortening appeared in type 1 diabetes across four CD4+ subsets. Relative to healthy donors, patients appeared to have naive, central memory and Treg TCRB repertoires that were more similar.

This chain uses TRBV7-2 with TRBJ1-6, with D unresolved. The sequence came from a woman younger than 30 in good health. Material: naive CD4+ T cells from blood. This chain's CDR3 is CASSLVVTGNSPLHF. CDR3 in DNA: TGTGCCAGCAGCTTAGTGGTGACCGGGAATTCACCCCTCCACTTT.